This TCR beta chain is drawn from a study of cytomegalovirus exposure and HLA in healthy donors. Overall study findings and caveats: A later analysis found first-cohort TCR clusters tended to co-occur in the 90 to 150 validation repertoires. In vitro testing confirmed three CMV-associated chains as specific for CMV antigens.

Method: immunoSEQ multiplex PCR; TCRdb's copy keeps in-frame clones and lacks some. Here the sample spans over 200,000 clones, over 65% being singletons. The donors were members of the validation cohort comprising 120 subjects, separate from the roughly 640-subject first cohort. The CDR3 length is 15 residues. Looked up from germline, CDR1 is SGDLS and CDR2 is YYNGEE. The V segment lost 3 bases and the J segment 1 base; nucleotides outside the gene matches: 3. Remarks on this clone: Its target is not known.

The origin of this receptor is a woman between 18 and 29 years old in good health and CMV-seronegative. The sample was PBMCs. The chain links TRBV9 to TRBJ2-2; TRBD2 matches 7 bases. The chain's CDR3 is CASSASGLNTGELFF. The DNA for the CDR3 is TGTGCCAGCAGCGCTAGCGGCCTGAACACCGGGGAGCTGTTTTTT. The full variable domain, completed using reference TRBV9 and TRBJ2-2, is DSGVTQTPKHLITATGQRVTLRCSPRSGDLSVYWYQQSLDQGLQFLIQYYNGEERAKGNILERFSAQQFPDLHSELNLSSLELGDSALYFCASSASGLNTGELFFGEGSRLTVL.